This record concerns one T cell receptor beta chain sequence. The data belong to a study of blood T cell repertoires in COVID-19. Overall study: The United States, Italy and Spain supplied acute and convalescent COVID-19 samples. The analysed material was cDNA or gDNA that came from T cells, B-cell-depleted T cells, or PBMCs.

Seattle researchers signed up patients amid active infection and tracked them longitudinally. V was pared by 6 bases and J by 3 bases, with 9 bases of the junction left unmatched. This CDR3 comprises 15 residues. The germline V gene has CDR1 MNHEY and CDR2 SVGAGI. In the original workflow: Reference gene primer amplification gave nucleated cell count estimates. The protocol was immunoSEQ multiplex PCR, while the TCRdb copy is restricted to in-frame clones and leaves out a portion. V and J calls and clone size are given by that table; D and trimming were obtained from the DNA. The table records nearly 50,000 clones, approximately 84% of them present only once.

The clonotype comes from a woman of 80 years or more with COVID-19, enrolled during active disease. Specimen: peripheral blood. The chain links TRBV6-5 to TRBJ1-2, with TRBD1 matching over 8 bases. The DNA of the CDR3 is TGTGCCAGCAGAAATCAGGGGGCGCGGGACTATGGCTACACCTTC. It is translated as CASRNQGARDYGYTF.